The clone carrying this TCR beta chain was recorded many times. This sample is part of a study of regulatory T cells in long-lasting Graves disease. As for time point: newly diagnosed GD, antithyroid drugs for less than 3 months. Researchers made the TCR library from RNA that was extracted from PBMCs. Building of the TCR beta libraries involved iRepertoire HTBI primers and Arm-PCR of CDR3 regions. TCRdb independently ran MiXCR on the multiplex PCR reads; one entry per CDR3 protein. The table includes around 250,000 distinct CDR3 sequences, 15% to 20% detected once. These sequences were also reported in another study, on T cells in Graves' hyperthyroidism and ophthalmopathy. That report adds: Each diagnosis was grounded in clinical symptoms, serum thyroxine and TRAb, thyroid ultrasound, and orbital computed tomography.

The source is a woman in her 30s with Graves disease. Sequenced here: peripheral blood mononuclear cells (PBMCs), sampled at new diagnosis, from a patient treated with antithyroid drugs.

The CDR3 DNA reads TGTGCCAGCAGCTTAGAGGGAAGGAGATCACCCCTCCACTTT. This encodes CASSLEGRRSPLHF. This chain links TRBV7-9 with TRBJ1-6; D unresolved. Between the trimmed V and J ends, which lost 1 base and 10 bases, there was a span of 11 bases. This CDR3 has 14 amino acids. The germline CDR1 and CDR2 sequences are SEHNR and FQNEAQ (reference sequence).